This TCR beta chain is from a study of blood T cell repertoires in COVID-19. Turning to the study itself: Nucleic acid was either cDNA or gDNA, and it came from T cells, B-cell-depleted T cells, or PBMCs.

In the original workflow: Nucleated cell counts were estimated from reference gene primer amplification. Measured with immunoSEQ multiplex PCR; TCRdb has only the in-frame clones, and not every one. That table gives V, J and clone size, and the DNA gave D and trimming. This repertoire shows about 75,000 clones, approximately 88% found once; its top ten account for about 6.4%. The CDR3 consists of 14 residues. Germline CDR1 LNHNV, CDR2 YYDKDF (reference sequence). V was pared by 0 bases and J by 7 bases, with 6 bases of the junction left unmatched. This clone was seen just once. This sequence originates from a woman in her 70s with acute or convalescent COVID-19. Sequenced: peripheral blood. V and J are TRBV15 and TRBJ2-7; 7 bases match TRBD2. The CDR3 protein is CATSRDPAGSEQYF. The DNA for the CDR3 is TGTGCCACCAGCAGAGACCCAGCGGGATCGGAGCAGTACTTC.